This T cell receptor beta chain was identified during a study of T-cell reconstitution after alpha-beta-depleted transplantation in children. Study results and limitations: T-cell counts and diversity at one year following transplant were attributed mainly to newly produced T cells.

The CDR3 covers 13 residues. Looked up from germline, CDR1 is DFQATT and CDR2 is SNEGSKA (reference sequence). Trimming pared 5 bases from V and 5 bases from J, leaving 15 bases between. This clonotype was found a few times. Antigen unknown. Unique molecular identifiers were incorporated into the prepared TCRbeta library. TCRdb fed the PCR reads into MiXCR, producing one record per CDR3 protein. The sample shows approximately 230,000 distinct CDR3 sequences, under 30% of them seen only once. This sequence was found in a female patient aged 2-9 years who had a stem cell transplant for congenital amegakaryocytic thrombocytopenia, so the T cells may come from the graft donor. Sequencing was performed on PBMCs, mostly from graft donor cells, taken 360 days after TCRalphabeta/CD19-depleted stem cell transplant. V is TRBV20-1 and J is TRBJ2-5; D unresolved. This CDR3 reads CSALTSRMETQYF. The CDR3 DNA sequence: TGCAGTGCTTTAACATCCCGGATGGAGACCCAGTACTTC.